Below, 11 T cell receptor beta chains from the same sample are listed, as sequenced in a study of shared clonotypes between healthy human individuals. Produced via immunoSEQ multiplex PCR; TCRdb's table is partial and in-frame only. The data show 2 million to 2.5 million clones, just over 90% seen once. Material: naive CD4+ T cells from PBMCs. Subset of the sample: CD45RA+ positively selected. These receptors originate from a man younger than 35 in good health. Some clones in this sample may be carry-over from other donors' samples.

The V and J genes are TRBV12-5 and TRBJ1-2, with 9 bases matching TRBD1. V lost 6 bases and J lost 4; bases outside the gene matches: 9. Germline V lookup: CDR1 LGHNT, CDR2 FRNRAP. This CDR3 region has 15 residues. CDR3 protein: CASGDYRGHTYGYTF. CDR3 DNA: TGTGCTAGTGGCGATTACAGGGGGCATACCTATGGCTACACCTTC. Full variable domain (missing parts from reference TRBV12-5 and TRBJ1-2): DARVTQTPRHKVTEMGQEVTMRCQPILGHNTVFWYRQTMMQGLELLAYFRNRAPLDDSGMPKDRFSAEMPDATLATLKIQPSEPRDSAVYFCASGDYRGHTYGYTFGSGTRLTVV.

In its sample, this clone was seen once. Here the CDR3 DNA reads TGTGCCAGCAGCACCATGTCAGGGGGTAATGAGCAGTTCTTC. Translating it yields CASSTMSGGNEQFF. This chain joins TRBV9 and TRBJ2-1; TRBD1 matches 7 bases. J gave up 7 bases and V 4 bases, and 8 bases lay outside the gene matches. Germline V gene lookup returns CDR1 SGDLS and CDR2 YYNGEE. This CDR3 comprises 14 residues.

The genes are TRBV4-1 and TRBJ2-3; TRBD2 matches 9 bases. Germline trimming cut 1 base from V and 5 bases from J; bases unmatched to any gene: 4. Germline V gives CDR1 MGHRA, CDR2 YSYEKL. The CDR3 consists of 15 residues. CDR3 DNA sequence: TGCGCCAGCAGCCAAGGCGGGAGGGTGAGAGATACGCAGTATTTT. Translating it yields CASSQGGRVRDTQYF.

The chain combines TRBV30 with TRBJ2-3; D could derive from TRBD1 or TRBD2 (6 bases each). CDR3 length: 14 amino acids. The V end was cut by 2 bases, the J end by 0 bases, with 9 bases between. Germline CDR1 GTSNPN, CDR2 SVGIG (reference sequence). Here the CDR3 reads CAWSSGASTDTQYF. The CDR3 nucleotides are TGTGCCTGGAGTTCGGGGGCTAGCACAGATACGCAGTATTTT.

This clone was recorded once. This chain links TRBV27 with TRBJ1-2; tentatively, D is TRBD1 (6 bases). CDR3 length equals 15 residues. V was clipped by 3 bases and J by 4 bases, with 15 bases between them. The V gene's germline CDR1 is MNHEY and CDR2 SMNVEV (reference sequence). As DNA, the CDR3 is TGTGCCAGCAGTTTCCTGGGGGCCTATGCCTATGGCTACACCTTC. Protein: CASSFLGAYAYGYTF.

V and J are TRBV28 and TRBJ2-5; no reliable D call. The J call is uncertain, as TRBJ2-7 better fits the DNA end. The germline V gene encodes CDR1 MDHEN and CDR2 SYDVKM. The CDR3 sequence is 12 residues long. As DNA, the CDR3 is TGTGCCAGCAGGTTTACCGGCTACGAGCAGTACTTC. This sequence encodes CASRFTGYEQYF.

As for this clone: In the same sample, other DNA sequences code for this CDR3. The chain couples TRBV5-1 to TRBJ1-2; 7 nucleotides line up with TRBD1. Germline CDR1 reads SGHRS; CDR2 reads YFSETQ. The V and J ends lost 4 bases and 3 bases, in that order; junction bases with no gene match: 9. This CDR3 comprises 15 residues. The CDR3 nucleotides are TGCGCCAGCAGCACCGGGACAGCTAGGGACTATGGCTACACCTTC. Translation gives CASSTGTARDYGYTF.

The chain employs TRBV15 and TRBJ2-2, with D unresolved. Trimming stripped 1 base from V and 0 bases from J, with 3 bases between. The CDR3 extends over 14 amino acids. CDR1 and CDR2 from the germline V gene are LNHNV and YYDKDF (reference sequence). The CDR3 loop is CATSRAANTGELFF. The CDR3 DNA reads TGTGCCACCAGCAGAGCGGCGAACACCGGGGAGCTGTTTTTT.

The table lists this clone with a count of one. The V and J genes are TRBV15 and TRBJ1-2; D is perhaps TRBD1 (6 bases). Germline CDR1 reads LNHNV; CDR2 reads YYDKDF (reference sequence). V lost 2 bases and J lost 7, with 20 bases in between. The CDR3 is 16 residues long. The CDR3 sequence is CATSRPPDRDMRGYTF. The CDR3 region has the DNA TGTGCCACCAGCAGACCGCCGGACAGAGACATGCGTGGCTACACCTTC.

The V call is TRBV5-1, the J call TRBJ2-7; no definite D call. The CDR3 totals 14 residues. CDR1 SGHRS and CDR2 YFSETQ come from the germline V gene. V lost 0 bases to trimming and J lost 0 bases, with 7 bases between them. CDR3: CASSLEPFSYEQYF. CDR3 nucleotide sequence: TGCGCCAGCAGCTTGGAACCATTCTCCTACGAGCAGTACTTC.

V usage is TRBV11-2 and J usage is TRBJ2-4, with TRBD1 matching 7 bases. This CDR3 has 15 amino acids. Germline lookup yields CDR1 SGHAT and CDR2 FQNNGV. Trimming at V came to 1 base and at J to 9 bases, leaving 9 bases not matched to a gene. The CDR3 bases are TGTGCCAGCAGCTTAGTACTAGGGGGCCGGGGCATTCAGTACTTC. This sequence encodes CASSLVLGGRGIQYF.